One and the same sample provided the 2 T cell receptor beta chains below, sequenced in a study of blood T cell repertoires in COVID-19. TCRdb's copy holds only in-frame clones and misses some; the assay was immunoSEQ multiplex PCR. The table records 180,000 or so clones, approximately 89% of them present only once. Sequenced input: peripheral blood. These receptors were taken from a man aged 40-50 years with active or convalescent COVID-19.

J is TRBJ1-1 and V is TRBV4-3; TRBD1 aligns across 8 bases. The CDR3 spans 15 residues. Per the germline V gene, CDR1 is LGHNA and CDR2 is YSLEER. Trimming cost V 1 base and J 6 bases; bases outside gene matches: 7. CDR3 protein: CASSQVWQGAAEAFF. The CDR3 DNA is TGCGCCAGCAGCCAAGTCTGGCAGGGGGCCGCTGAAGCTTTCTTT.

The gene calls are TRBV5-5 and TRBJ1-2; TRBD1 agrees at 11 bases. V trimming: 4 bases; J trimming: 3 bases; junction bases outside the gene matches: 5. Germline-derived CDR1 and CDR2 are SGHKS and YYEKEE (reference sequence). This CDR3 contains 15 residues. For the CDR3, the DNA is TGTGCCAGCAGCGCGCCGGGACAGGGGGACTATGGCTACACCTTC. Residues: CASSAPGQGDYGYTF.